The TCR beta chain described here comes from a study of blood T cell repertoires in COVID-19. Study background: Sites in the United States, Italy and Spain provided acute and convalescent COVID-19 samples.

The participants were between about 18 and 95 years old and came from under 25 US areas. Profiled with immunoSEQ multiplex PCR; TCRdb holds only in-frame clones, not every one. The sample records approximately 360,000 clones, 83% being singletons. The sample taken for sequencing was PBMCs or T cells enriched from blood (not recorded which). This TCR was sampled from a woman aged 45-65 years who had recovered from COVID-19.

The CDR3 protein is CASSLMPDSIQETQYF. The CDR3 region has the DNA TGTGCCAGCAGTCTTATGCCGGACAGCATCCAAGAGACCCAGTACTTC. The chain carries TRBV6-2 or TRBV6-3 and TRBJ2-5; D might be TRBD1 (6 bases). Per the germline V gene, CDR1 is MNHEY and CDR2 is SVGEGT. The length of the CDR3 is 16 residues. Trimming removed 5 bases at V and 1 base at J, with 17 bases between.